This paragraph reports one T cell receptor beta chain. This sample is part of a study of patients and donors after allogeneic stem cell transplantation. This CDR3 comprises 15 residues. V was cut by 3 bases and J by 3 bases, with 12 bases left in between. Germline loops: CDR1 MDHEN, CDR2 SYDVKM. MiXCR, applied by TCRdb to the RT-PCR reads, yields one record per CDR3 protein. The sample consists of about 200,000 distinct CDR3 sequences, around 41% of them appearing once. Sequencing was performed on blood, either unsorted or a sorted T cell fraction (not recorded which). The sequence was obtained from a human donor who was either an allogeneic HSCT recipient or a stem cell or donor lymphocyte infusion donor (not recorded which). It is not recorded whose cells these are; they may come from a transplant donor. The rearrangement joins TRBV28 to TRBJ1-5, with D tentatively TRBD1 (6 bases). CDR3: CASSFLQGNNQPQHF. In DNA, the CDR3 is TGTGCCAGCAGTTTCTTGCAGGGGAACAATCAGCCCCAGCATTTT.